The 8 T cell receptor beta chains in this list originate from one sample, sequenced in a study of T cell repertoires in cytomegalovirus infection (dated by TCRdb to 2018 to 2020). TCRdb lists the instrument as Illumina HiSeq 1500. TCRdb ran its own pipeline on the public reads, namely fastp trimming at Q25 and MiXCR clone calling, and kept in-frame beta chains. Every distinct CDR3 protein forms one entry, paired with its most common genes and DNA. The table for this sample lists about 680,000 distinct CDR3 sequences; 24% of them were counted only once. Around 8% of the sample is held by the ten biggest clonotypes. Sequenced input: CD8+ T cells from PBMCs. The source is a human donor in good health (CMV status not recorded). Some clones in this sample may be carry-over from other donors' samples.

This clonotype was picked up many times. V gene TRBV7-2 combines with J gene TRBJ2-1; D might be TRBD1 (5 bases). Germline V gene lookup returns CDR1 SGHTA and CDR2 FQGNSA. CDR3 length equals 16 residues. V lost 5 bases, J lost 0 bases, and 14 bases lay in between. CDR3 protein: CASSDRGRFSYNEQFF. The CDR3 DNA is TGTGCCAGCAGCGATAGGGGCCGGTTCTCCTACAATGAGCAGTTCTTC.

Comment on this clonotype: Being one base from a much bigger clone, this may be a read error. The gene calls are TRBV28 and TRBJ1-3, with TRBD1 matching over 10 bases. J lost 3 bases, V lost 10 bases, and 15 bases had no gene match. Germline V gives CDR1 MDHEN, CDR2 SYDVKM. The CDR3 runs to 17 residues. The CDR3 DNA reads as TGTGCCAACACTTCCCCGACAGGGGGCGTTTATGGAAACACCATATATTTT. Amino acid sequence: CANTSPTGGVYGNTIYF. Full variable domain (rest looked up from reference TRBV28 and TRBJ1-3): DVKVTQSSRYLVKRTGEKVFLECVQDMDHENMFWYRQDPGLGLRLIYFSYDVKMKEKGDIPEGYSVSREKKERFSLILESASTNQTSMYLCANTSPTGGVYGNTIYFGEGSWLTVV.

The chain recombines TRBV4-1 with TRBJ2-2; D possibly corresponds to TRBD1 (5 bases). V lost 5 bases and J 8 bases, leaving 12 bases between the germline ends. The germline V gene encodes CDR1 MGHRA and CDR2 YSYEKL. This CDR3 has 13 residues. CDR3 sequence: CASSYYSGGELFF. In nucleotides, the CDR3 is TGCGCCAGCAGCTATTATTCAGGGGGGGAGCTGTTTTTT.

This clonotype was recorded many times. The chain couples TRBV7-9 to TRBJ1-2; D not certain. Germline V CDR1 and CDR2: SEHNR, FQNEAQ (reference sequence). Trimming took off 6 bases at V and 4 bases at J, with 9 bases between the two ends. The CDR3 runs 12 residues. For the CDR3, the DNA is TGTGCCAGCAGTCCAGGATTCTATGGCTACACCTTC. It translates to CASSPGFYGYTF.

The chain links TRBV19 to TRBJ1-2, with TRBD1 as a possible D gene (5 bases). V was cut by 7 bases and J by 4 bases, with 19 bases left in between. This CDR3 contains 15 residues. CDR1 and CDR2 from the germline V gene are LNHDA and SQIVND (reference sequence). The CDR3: CASKEDSAPAYGYTF. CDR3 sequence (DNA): TGTGCCAGTAAAGAAGACAGTGCCCCCGCCTATGGCTACACCTTC.

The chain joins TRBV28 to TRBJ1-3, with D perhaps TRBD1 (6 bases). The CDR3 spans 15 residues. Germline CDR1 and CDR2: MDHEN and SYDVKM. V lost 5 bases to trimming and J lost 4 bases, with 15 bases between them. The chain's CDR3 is CASSPTWGGGNTIYF. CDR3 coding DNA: TGTGCCAGCAGTCCCACGTGGGGGGGCGGAAACACCATATATTTT.

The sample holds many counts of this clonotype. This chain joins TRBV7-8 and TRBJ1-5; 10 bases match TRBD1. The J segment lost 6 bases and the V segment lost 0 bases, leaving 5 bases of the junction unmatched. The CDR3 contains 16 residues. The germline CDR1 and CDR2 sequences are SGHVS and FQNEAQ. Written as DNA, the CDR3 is TGTGCCAGCAGCTTAGCGGGACAGGGGATCGGTCAGCCCCAGCATTTT. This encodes CASSLAGQGIGQPQHF.

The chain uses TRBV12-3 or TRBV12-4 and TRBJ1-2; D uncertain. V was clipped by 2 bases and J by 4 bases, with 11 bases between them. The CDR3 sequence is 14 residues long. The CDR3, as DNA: TGTGCCAGCAGTTTAACGAAAAGTATCTATGGCTACACCTTC. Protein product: CASSLTKSIYGYTF.